This entry lists 15 T cell receptor beta chains sequenced from one sample in a study of T cell repertoires in cytomegalovirus infection. MiXCR, applied by TCRdb to the reads, yields one record per CDR3 protein. The data show fewer than 1,000,000 distinct CDR3 sequences, 25% to 40% seen once. Their antigens are not known. Sequenced material: cultured CD8+ T cells from PBMCs, taken from culture after CMV antigen stimulation. The receptor source for this set is a human donor in good health (CMV status not recorded). Some clones in this sample may be carry-over from other donors' samples.

In nucleotides, the CDR3 is TGCAGTGCTAGAGTAGGTCGGACCGGAAATAGCAATCAGCCCCAGCATTTT. It codes for CSARVGRTGNSNQPQHF. The rearrangement uses TRBV20-1 and TRBJ1-5; no reliable D call. Trimming pared 1 base from V and 0 bases from J, leaving 16 bases between. Germline loops: CDR1 DFQATT, CDR2 SNEGSKA (reference sequence). This CDR3 has 17 amino acids.

This clonotype has more than one count but fewer than ten. The V and J genes are TRBV7-9 and TRBJ1-5; D gene uncertain. CDR3 size: 15 residues. Per the germline V gene, CDR1 is SEHNR and CDR2 is FQNEAQ (reference sequence). Trimming stripped 4 bases from V and 1 base from J, with 11 bases between. Here the CDR3 reads CASSSPAESNQPQHF. CDR3 nucleotides: TGTGCCAGCAGCTCCCCTGCGGAAAGCAATCAGCCCCAGCATTTT.

The chain employs TRBV7-9 and TRBJ2-2, with D unclear. There are 14 residues in the CDR3. Trimming pared 5 bases from V and 1 base from J, leaving 8 bases between. Germline CDR1 is SEHNR and CDR2 is FQNEAQ (reference sequence). The CDR3 reads CASSTTQNTGELFF. The CDR3 nucleotides read TGTGCCAGCAGCACTACGCAGAACACCGGGGAGCTGTTTTTT.

This clonotype was detected many times. The genes are TRBV12-3 or TRBV12-4 and TRBJ1-4, with 8 bases that match TRBD1. V lost 2 bases to trimming and J lost 5 bases; unmatched junction nucleotides: 13. The CDR3 spans 18 residues. The CDR3 is CASSLRAPWQGANEKLFF. The CDR3 DNA reads as TGTGCCAGCAGTTTACGTGCCCCTTGGCAGGGGGCGAATGAAAAACTGTTTTTT.

The CDR3 sequence is CASSLEYGQGYEQFF. DNA for the CDR3: TGTGCCAGCAGCTTAGAATATGGACAGGGCTATGAGCAGTTCTTC. The V call is TRBV11-2, the J call TRBJ2-1, with TRBD1 identical over 8 bases. The ends lost 0 bases at V and 8 bases at J; junction bases unmatched: 6. The germline V gene has CDR1 SGHAT and CDR2 FQNNGV. The CDR3 contains 15 residues.

V usage is TRBV6-6 and J usage is TRBJ2-7; D may match TRBD1 or TRBD2 (6 bases each). Germline loops: CDR1 MNHNY, CDR2 SVGAGI (reference sequence). Trimming took off 7 bases at V and 3 bases at J, with 22 bases between the two ends. The CDR3 loop spans 16 amino acids. CDR3 residues: CASTPQGRGGGYEQYV. Written as DNA, the CDR3 is TGTGCCAGCACCCCTCAGGGCAGGGGAGGAGGCTACGAGCAGTACGTC.

A few counts support this clonotype. The chain recombines TRBV14 with TRBJ2-5; D remains ambiguous. Germline V gene data show CDR1 as SGHDN and CDR2 as FVKESK. This CDR3 has 11 residues. V was shortened by 1 base and J by 6 bases, with 3 bases between the two germline ends. The CDR3 loop reads CASSQGQTQYF. The CDR3 region has the DNA TGTGCCAGCAGCCAAGGACAGACCCAGTACTTC.

This clonotype was observed once. This rearrangement joins TRBV12-5 to TRBJ2-1; D is tentatively TRBD1 or TRBD2 (5 bases each). The V gene's germline CDR1 is LGHNT and CDR2 FRNRAP. This CDR3 is 17 amino acids long. V gave up 2 bases and J gave up 12 bases, with 26 bases separating them. In DNA form, the CDR3 reads TGTGCTAGTGGTTTGTGGGGGTTGCCTCAGATGGACATGGGGCAGTTCTTC. It specifies CASGLWGLPQMDMGQFF.

This clonotype was counted only a few times. V usage is TRBV27 and J usage is TRBJ2-7; 7 nucleotides match TRBD1. The CDR3 runs 14 residues. The J segment lost 5 bases and the V segment lost 8 bases, leaving 12 bases of the junction unmatched. Germline lookup yields CDR1 MNHEY and CDR2 SMNVEV (reference sequence). The CDR3 here is CASRSRGRAHEQYF. The CDR3 coding sequence is TGTGCCAGCCGTTCGAGGGGGCGGGCGCACGAGCAGTACTTC.

The chain joins TRBV27 to TRBJ1-2, with TRBD1 as a possible D gene (6 bases). Per the germline V gene, CDR1 is MNHEY and CDR2 is SMNVEV (reference sequence). This CDR3 has 15 residues. V lost 5 bases and J 5 bases, leaving 18 bases between the germline ends. The CDR3 here is CASSPSQMTGYGYTF. Here the CDR3 DNA reads TGTGCCAGCAGTCCCTCACAGATGACAGGTTATGGCTACACCTTC.

The rearrangement joins TRBV12-5 to TRBJ2-1; D tentatively fits TRBD1 or TRBD2 (7 bases each). The ends were cut back, 7 bases at V and 2 bases at J, with 15 bases in the middle. Germline V lookup: CDR1 LGHNT, CDR2 FRNRAP. The CDR3 is 15 amino acids. The CDR3 is CASAPSGTAYNEQFF. CDR3 DNA: TGTGCTAGTGCCCCGAGCGGGACAGCCTACAATGAGCAGTTCTTC.

This clonotype was seen only a few times. This sequence joins TRBV12-3 or TRBV12-4 and TRBJ2-1; 12 nucleotides line up with TRBD2. CDR3 size: 15 residues. V shed 5 bases, J shed 7 bases, and the junction held 6 bases outside the gene matches. In nucleotides, the CDR3 is TGTGCCAGCAGTGCTAGCGGGGGGGCGAATAATGAGCAGTTCTTC. Residues: CASSASGGANNEQFF.

J is TRBJ2-2 and V is TRBV19; possible D gene TRBD1, 5 bases. Germline lookup yields CDR1 LNHDA and CDR2 SQIVND (reference sequence). This CDR3 is built from 14 residues. V was clipped by 1 base and J by 4 bases, with 7 bases between them. This CDR3 reads CASSIGQFTGELFF. CDR3 in DNA: TGTGCCAGTAGTATAGGACAGTTCACCGGGGAGCTGTTTTTT.

The chain joins TRBV7-6 to TRBJ1-1, with 7 bases identical to TRBD1. The CDR3 consists of 14 residues. The junction had 5 bases not matched to a gene; V was cut back by 3 bases and J by 4 bases. Germline CDR1 reads SGHVS; CDR2 reads FNYEAQ. CDR3 DNA sequence: TGTGCCAGCAGCTTCCAGGGGGAGTTCACTGAAGCTTTCTTT. Translation: CASSFQGEFTEAFF.

This clonotype was seen a few times. V gene TRBV24-1 combines with J gene TRBJ2-1, with TRBD1 matching 9 bases. Looked up from germline, CDR1 is KGHDR and CDR2 is SFDVKD. The CDR3 runs 15 residues. V was clipped by 6 bases and J by 7 bases; unmatched bases: 9. For the CDR3, the DNA is TGTGCCACCAGTAAAACCGGGACAGGGAATAATGAGCAGTTCTTC. It is translated as CATSKTGTGNNEQFF.